A selection of T cell receptor beta chains follows, all from one sample in a study of shared clonotypes between healthy human individuals. Assay used: immunoSEQ multiplex PCR; TCRdb lists only in-frame clones, some missing. This sample has millions of clones, with about 95% found just once. The sequencing sample was made of naive CD8+ T cells sorted from blood. These receptors were obtained from a man aged 18 to 29 in good health. Both conserved end residues are trimmed from each CDR3.

CDR3,V,J
ASSELLVPEQF,TRBV2,TRBJ2-1
ASSSSGGVYGYT,TRBV11-2,TRBJ1-2
ASSQVGYSAGELF,TRBV4-1,TRBJ2-2
ASSSFGQPRGTEAF,TRBV13,TRBJ1-1
ASSSSRTVNTEAF,TRBV11-2,TRBJ1-1
ATQTSTPNYGYT,TRBV2,TRBJ1-2
ASSLEGGMETQY,TRBV7-8,TRBJ2-5
ASSRPGGSTDTQY,TRBV7-9,TRBJ2-3
ASSLGPGTGLSNEQF,TRBV13,TRBJ2-1
ASSLSGGRTEAF,TRBV27,TRBJ1-1
ASSIRLAPDTQY,TRBV19,TRBJ2-3
ASSHNRLAGEDTQY,TRBV7-9,TRBJ2-3
ASSEGSSYNEQF,TRBV7-8,TRBJ2-1
ASSPRTGDFHEQY,TRBV7-9,TRBJ2-7
ASSRMNTEAF,TRBV10-2,TRBJ1-1
ASSFVGSSYEQY,TRBV27,TRBJ2-7
ASSSDTDTQY,TRBV6-1,TRBJ2-3
ASSYEGAWTEAF,TRBV6-5,TRBJ1-1
ASSLVGDSAYEQY,TRBV7-9,TRBJ2-7
ASSLGGGWYTGELF,TRBV11-2,TRBJ2-2
ASSFSGSPNEQY,TRBV7-9,TRBJ2-7